This TCR beta chain was identified during a study of blood T cell repertoires in COVID-19. Whole-study context: Sample material is recorded as cDNA or gDNA derived from T cells, B-cell-depleted T cells, or PBMCs.

How the authors handled the data: Nucleated cell number was recorded as an estimate derived from reference gene primer amplification. The data were produced by immunoSEQ multiplex PCR, yet TCRdb's version contains in-frame clones alone and is incomplete. V, J and clone size were drawn from that table, and D and trimming were deduced from the DNA. The sample holds roughly 250,000 clones, around 88% seen once. The source of this sequence is a middle-aged man who had recovered from COVID-19. The sequenced material came from PBMCs or T cells enriched from blood (not recorded which).

The CDR3 region is CASSSWDSSMDGYTF. CDR3 nucleotide sequence: TGTGCCAGCAGTTCATGGGACAGTTCTATGGATGGCTACACCTTC. The gene calls are TRBV27 and TRBJ1-2; 7 bases align to TRBD1. CDR3 length: 15 residues. From germline, CDR1 is MNHEY and CDR2 SMNVEV (reference sequence). The ends lost 4 bases at V and 6 bases at J; junction bases unmatched: 11.